One and the same sample provided the 9 T cell receptor beta chains below, sequenced in a study of shared clonotypes between healthy human individuals. Only in-frame clones appear in the TCRdb table, and some are missing; sequencing was by immunoSEQ multiplex PCR. The sample has about a million clones, approximately 75% seen once. Sequencing was carried out using memory CD4+ T cells from PBMCs. Subset: CD45RA-negative fraction. Receptors originate from a man aged 18 to 30 in good health. Some clones in this sample may be carry-over from other donors' samples.

The chain combines TRBV7-3 with TRBJ1-1; D unresolved. The V and J ends lost 2 bases and 5 bases respectively, with 15 bases between them. The CDR3 has 15 residues. Germline CDR1 and CDR2: SGHTA and FQGTGA. The CDR3 loop is CASSLFGGSGTEAFF. DNA of the CDR3: TGTGCCAGCAGCTTATTTGGCGGGTCGGGGACTGAAGCTTTCTTT.

The V call is TRBV28, the J call TRBJ2-5; TRBD1 matches 8 bases. In germline, CDR1 is MDHEN, CDR2 SYDVKM. The CDR3 is 16 residues long. V lost 3 bases, J lost 2 bases, and 8 bases stayed unmatched. This CDR3 is CASSFPDRDEQETQYF. The CDR3 coding sequence is TGTGCCAGCAGTTTTCCGGACAGGGACGAGCAAGAGACCCAGTACTTC.

As for this clone: Other DNA sequences in this specimen translate into the identical CDR3. The rearrangement joins TRBV10-3 to TRBJ2-7; no definite D call. Germline CDR1 and CDR2: ENHRY and SYGVKD. V lost 1 base and J lost 6, with 7 bases in between. There are 12 residues in the CDR3. The DNA for the CDR3 is TGTGCCATCAGTGAGTTGCTAGGCGAGCAGTACTTC. Translation: CAISELLGEQYF.

The chain employs TRBV4-3 and TRBJ2-3, with D unclear. The CDR3 runs to 14 residues. The V gene's germline CDR1 is LGHNA and CDR2 YSLEER. The V end lost 2 bases, the J end lost 1 base, and 7 bases lay between the germline ends. CDR3 bases: TGCGCCAGCAGCCAAAATGGGGGCACAGATACGCAGTATTTT. Translated: CASSQNGGTDTQYF.

This rearrangement joins TRBV6-1 to TRBJ2-7, with D possibly matching TRBD2 (5 bases). V lost 4 bases and J lost 4, with 20 bases in between. This CDR3 spans 16 amino acids. Germline values: CDR1 MNHNS, CDR2 SASEGT. The CDR3 region has the DNA TGTGCCAGCAGTGTTTCACCGGCCCAAGGAGGTTACGAGCAGTACTTC. Translating it yields CASSVSPAQGGYEQYF.

V and J are TRBV20-1 and TRBJ2-5; D gene uncertain. Germline lookup yields CDR1 DFQATT and CDR2 SNEGSKA (reference sequence). The CDR3 loop spans 11 amino acids. V lost 7 bases to trimming and J lost 7 bases, with 13 bases between them. This chain's CDR3 is CSVSWLGTQYF. DNA for the CDR3: TGCAGTGTGAGCTGGCTTGGGACCCAGTACTTC.

The rearrangement uses TRBV15 and TRBJ2-1; 8 bases agree with TRBD2. With 1 base clipped from V and 0 bases from J, the junction kept 5 bases outside the gene matches. The CDR3 loop spans 17 amino acids. The germline V gene has CDR1 LNHNV and CDR2 YYDKDF (reference sequence). This CDR3 reads CATSRGLTSGSYNEQFF. CDR3 sequence (DNA): TGTGCCACCAGCAGAGGGCTAACTAGCGGCTCCTACAATGAGCAGTTCTTC.

This clone was seen a few times. The V call is TRBV19, the J call TRBJ1-4; D is unclear. Trimming stripped 7 bases from V and 2 bases from J, with 11 bases between. This CDR3 is 14 amino acids long. Germline V gives CDR1 LNHDA, CDR2 SQIVND (reference sequence). CDR3 loop: CASMGSSTNEKLFF. The CDR3 coding sequence is TGTGCCAGTATGGGCTCGTCTACTAATGAAAAACTGTTTTTT. The full variable domain, its missing parts supplied by reference TRBV19 and TRBJ1-4, is DGGITQSPKYLFRKEGQNVTLSCEQNLNHDAMYWYRQDPGQGLRLIYYSQIVNDFQKGDIAEGYSVSREKKESFPLTVTSAQKNPTAFYLCASMGSSTNEKLFFGSGTQLSVL.

Note on this clone: Other DNA sequences in the sample encode the same CDR3. The chain is built from TRBV15 and TRBJ2-3; D is unresolved. Per germline, CDR1 LNHNV and CDR2 YYDKDF (reference sequence). V lost 1 base to trimming and J lost 3 bases, with 8 bases between them. The CDR3 extends over 14 amino acids. The CDR3 spells CATSRGESTDTQYF. CDR3 sequence (DNA): TGTGCCACCAGCAGAGGAGAATCGACAGATACGCAGTATTTT.